The source of this TCR beta chain is a study of shared clonotypes between healthy human individuals. V lost 2 bases, J lost 4 bases, and 3 bases stayed unmatched. The CDR3 covers 15 residues. Germline-derived CDR1 and CDR2 are MNHEY and SVGAGI. TCRdb keeps only in-frame clones here, not all; method: immunoSEQ multiplex PCR. This table has a few million clones, approximately 95% appearing once. Sequencing input: naive CD4+ T cells from PBMCs. Subset here: CD45RA+ positively selected. The chain combines TRBV6-5 with TRBJ2-7; 12 nucleotides align to TRBD2. This clonotype was obtained from a man younger than 35 in good health. Some clones in this sample may be carry-over from other donors' samples. In nucleotides, the CDR3 is TGTGCCAGCAGTTACGCTCTAGCGGGAGGGTACGAGCAGTACTTC. It specifies CASSYALAGGYEQYF.